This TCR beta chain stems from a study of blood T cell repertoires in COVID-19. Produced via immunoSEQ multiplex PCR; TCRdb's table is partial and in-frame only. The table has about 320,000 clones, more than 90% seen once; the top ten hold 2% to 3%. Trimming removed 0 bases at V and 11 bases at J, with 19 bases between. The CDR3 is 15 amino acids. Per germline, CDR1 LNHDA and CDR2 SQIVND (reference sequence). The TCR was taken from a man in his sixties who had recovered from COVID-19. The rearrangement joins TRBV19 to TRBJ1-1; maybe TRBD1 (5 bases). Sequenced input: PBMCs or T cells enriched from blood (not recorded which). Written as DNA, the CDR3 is TGTGCCAGTAGTATAGATATGGGGCAAACCCCACGGGCTTTCTTT. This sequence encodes CASSIDMGQTPRAFF.